A selection of T cell receptor beta chains follows, all from one sample in a study of blood T cells in healthy people across ages. TCRdb re-called the 5' RACE reads with MiXCR, one entry per CDR3 protein. The sample has 550,000 to 600,000 distinct CDR3 sequences, 40% to 55% seen once. Sequenced material: blood. The receptors originated from a man older than 75 in good health. The CDR3 runs from the conserved cysteine through the conserved F or W. Fields, in order: J gene, D gene, clone size, V gene, CDR3 length, CDR3 protein, CDR3 DNA. The D gene is left open where the match is weak. A row's size may be missing; if present it is once, few, many or a size class.

>TRBJ2-5|.|.|TRBV20-1|11
CSATQMHEQYF
TGCAGTGCTACCCAGATGCATGAGCAGTACTTC
>TRBJ2-7|.|.|TRBV20-1|13
CSASTGLFYEQYF
TGCAGTGCTTCGACGGGACTCTTCTACGAGCAGTACTTC
>TRBJ1-2|TRBD1|few|TRBV7-2|15
CASSLDGQAPRGYTF
TGTGCCAGCAGCTTAGACGGACAGGCCCCTCGGGGCTACACCTTC
>TRBJ1-2|.|few|TRBV12-3/TRBV12-4|15
CASSSTTGFGYGYTF
TGTGCCAGCAGCTCCACTACAGGGTTCGGCTATGGCTACACCTTC
>TRBJ1-2|.|once|TRBV4-3|14
CASSQDSGSYGYTF
TGCGCCAGCAGCCAAGACTCAGGATCCTATGGCTACACCTTC
>TRBJ1-4|TRBD1|few|TRBV29-1|12
CSVVGTGGKLFF
TGCAGCGTTGTCGGGACAGGAGGAAAACTGTTTTTT
>TRBJ2-5|.|.|TRBV20-1|12
CSAAGPARTQYF
TGCAGTGCTGCAGGGCCAGCAAGGACCCAGTACTTC
>TRBJ1-4|.|.|TRBV12-3/TRBV12-4|13
CASRDLNREKLFF
TGTGCCAGCAGGGATTTAAACAGGGAAAAACTGTTTTTT
>TRBJ1-5|.|.|TRBV6-2/TRBV6-3|18
CASSYPLRVPSGNQPQHF
TGTGCCAGCAGTTACCCCCTTAGAGTCCCGTCGGGAAATCAGCCCCAGCATTTT
>TRBJ2-3|.|.|TRBV6-6|14
CASSNGPITDTQYF
TGTGCCAGCAGTAACGGACCGATCACAGATACGCAGTATTTT
>TRBJ2-1|.|.|TRBV20-1|14
CSASTGQQYREQFF
TGCAGTGCTAGTACGGGCCAACAATATCGTGAGCAGTTCTTC
>TRBJ2-5|.|.|TRBV20-1|13
CSASRVTQETQYF
TGCAGTGCTAGTCGGGTAACACAAGAGACCCAGTACTTC
>TRBJ1-2|.|.|TRBV20-1|14
CSAQPPGHTYGYTF
TGCAGTGCGCAACCACCCGGACACACCTATGGCTACACCTTC
>TRBJ1-1|.|few|TRBV27|13
CASSANMNTEAFF
TGTGCCAGCAGTGCGAACATGAACACTGAAGCTTTCTTT
>TRBJ2-3|TRBD2|many|TRBV6-6|16
CASSYAISGGGDTQYF
TGTGCCAGCAGTTACGCGATTAGCGGGGGGGGGGATACGCAGTATTTT
>TRBJ1-1|.|few|TRBV9|18
CASSLLRGRTSMNTEAFF
TGTGCCAGCAGCTTACTTCGAGGACGGACGTCCATGAACACTGAAGCTTTCTTT
>TRBJ2-3|TRBD2|.|TRBV20-1|14
CSAPSGTSVGTQYF
TGCAGTGCTCCAAGCGGGACTAGTGTCGGTACGCAGTATTTT
>TRBJ2-5|TRBD2|.|TRBV2|14
CASSDGLADNEQYF
TGTGCCAGCAGTGATGGACTAGCGGACAATGAGCAGTACTTC
>TRBJ2-1|TRBD2|.|TRBV29-1|16
CSVGTSGRGSRETQFF
TGCAGCGTCGGAACTAGCGGGAGGGGATCCAGGGAGACCCAGTTCTTC
>TRBJ1-4|.|few|TRBV4-3|17
CASSQDVVGVKGEKLFF
TGCGCCAGCAGCCAAGATGTCGTGGGGGTAAAGGGTGAAAAACTGTTTTTT
>TRBJ1-6|.|.|TRBV7-2|14
CASSPRNNNSPLHF
TGTGCCAGCAGCCCCAGGAATAATAATTCACCCCTCCACTTT
>TRBJ2-7|TRBD2|few|TRBV29-1|16
CSVRLFIGGLVGEQYF
TGCAGCGTTCGACTTTTTATAGGGGGACTAGTCGGCGAGCAGTACTTC